Sequencing of this TCR beta chain was carried out in a study of T-cell reconstitution after alpha-beta-depleted transplantation in children. Construction of the TCRbeta library involved unique molecular identifiers. TCRdb itself ran the PCR reads through MiXCR, one entry per CDR3 protein. The table includes about 540,000 distinct CDR3 sequences, about 17% detected once. Germline-derived CDR1 and CDR2 are ENHRY and SYGVKD. The germline V and J ends were trimmed by 3 bases and 2 bases, with 8 bases remaining between them. The CDR3 has 14 residues. V usage is TRBV10-3 and J usage is TRBJ2-1, with D possibly TRBD2 on 6 matching bases. The receptor comes from a human donor who donated a stem cell graft to a child with acute lymphoblastic leukemia. Sequences were derived from PBMCs from the stem cell graft donor, sampled from the stem cell graft. The CDR3 DNA reads TGTGCCATCAGTGATGGGGGGACCTACAATGAGCAGTTCTTC. Its protein product is CAISDGGTYNEQFF.